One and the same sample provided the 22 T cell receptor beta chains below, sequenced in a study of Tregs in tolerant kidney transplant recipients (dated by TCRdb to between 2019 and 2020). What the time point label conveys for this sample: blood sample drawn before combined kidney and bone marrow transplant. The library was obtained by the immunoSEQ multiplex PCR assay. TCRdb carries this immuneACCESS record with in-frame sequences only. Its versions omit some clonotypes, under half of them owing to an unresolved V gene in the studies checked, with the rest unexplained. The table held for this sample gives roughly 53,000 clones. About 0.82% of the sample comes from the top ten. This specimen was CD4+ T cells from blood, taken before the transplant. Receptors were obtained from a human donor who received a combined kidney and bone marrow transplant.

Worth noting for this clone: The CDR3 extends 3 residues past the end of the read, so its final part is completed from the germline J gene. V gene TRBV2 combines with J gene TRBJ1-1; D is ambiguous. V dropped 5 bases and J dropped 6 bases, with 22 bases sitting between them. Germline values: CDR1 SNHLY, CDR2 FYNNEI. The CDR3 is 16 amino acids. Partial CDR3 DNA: TGTGCCAGCAGTTATAACAGCCTACCACCCAACCCTGAA. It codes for CASSYNSLPPNPE. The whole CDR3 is CASSYNSLPPNPEAFF. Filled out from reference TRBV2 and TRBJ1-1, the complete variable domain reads EPEVTQTPSHQVTQMGQEVILRCVPISNHLYFYWYRQILGQKVEFLVSFYNNEISEKSEIFDDQFSVERPDGSNFTLKIRSTKLEDSAMYFCASSYNSLPPNPEAFFGQGTRLTVV.

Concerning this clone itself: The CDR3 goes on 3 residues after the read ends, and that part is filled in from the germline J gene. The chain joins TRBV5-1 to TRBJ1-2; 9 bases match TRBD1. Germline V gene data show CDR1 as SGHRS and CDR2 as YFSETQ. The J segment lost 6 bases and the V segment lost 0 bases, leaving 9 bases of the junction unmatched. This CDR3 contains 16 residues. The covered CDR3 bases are TGCGCCAGCAGCTTGGTAGGGGGGGGACAGGGCAATGGC. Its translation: CASSLVGGGQGNG. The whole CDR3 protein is CASSLVGGGQGNGYTF. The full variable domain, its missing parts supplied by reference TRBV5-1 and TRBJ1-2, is KAGVTQTPRYLIKTRGQQVTLSCSPISGHRSVSWYQQTPGQGLQFLFEYFSETQRNKGNFPGRFSGRQFSNSRSEMNVSTLELGDSALYLCASSLVGGGQGNGYTFGSGTRLTVV.

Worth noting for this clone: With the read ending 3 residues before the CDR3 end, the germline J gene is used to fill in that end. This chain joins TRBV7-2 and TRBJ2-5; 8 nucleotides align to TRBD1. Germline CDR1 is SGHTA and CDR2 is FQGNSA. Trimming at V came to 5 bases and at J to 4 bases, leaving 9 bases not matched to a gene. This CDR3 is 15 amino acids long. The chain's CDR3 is CASSVNTGGLETQYF. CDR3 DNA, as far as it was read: TGTGCCAGCAGCGTCAACACAGGGGGTCTAGAGACC. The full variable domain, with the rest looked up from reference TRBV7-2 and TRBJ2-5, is GAGVSQSPSNKVTEKGKDVELRCDPISGHTALYWYRQSLGQGLEFLIYFQGNSAPDKSGLPSDRFSAERTGGSVSTLTIQRTQQEDSAVYLCASSVNTGGLETQYFGPGTRLLVL.

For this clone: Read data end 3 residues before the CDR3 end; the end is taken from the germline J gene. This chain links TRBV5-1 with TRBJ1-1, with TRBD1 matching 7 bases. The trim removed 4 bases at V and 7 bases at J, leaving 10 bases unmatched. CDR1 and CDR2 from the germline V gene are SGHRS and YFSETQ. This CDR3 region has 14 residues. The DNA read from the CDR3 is TGCGCCAGCAGCCTCGACCAGGGGGTTGATGAA. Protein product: CASSLDQGVDE. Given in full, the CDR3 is CASSLDQGVDEAFF.

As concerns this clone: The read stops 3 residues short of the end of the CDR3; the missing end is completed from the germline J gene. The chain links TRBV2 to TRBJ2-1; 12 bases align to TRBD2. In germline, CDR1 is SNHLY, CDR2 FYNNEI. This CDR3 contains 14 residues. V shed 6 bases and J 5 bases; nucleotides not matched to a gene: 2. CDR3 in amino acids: CASRGLAGNNEQFF. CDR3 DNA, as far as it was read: TGTGCCAGCAGAGGACTAGCGGGAAACAATGAG.

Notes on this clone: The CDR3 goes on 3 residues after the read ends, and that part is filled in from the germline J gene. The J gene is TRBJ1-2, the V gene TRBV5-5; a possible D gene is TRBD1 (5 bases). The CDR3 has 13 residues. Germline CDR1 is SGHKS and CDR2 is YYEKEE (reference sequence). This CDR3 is CASSLTGLSGYTF. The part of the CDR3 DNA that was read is TGTGCCAGCAGCTTGACAGGCCTCTCGGGC. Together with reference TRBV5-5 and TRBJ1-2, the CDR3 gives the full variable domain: DAGVTQSPTHLIKTRGQQVTLRCSPISGHKSVSWYQQVLGQGPQFIFQYYEKEERGRGNFPDRFSARQFPNYSSELNVNALLLGDSALYLCASSLTGLSGYTFGSGTRLTVV.

The CDR3 protein is CASSTGVAPNNEQFF. CDR3 bases read: TGTGCCAGCAGCACCGGGGTAGCGCCTAACAATGAG. The rearrangement joins TRBV5-4 to TRBJ2-1; D is possibly TRBD2 (5 bases). The CDR3 end is not reached by the read, which stops 3 residues before it; the germline J gene fills it in. Trimming shortened V by 4 bases and J by 5 bases, and 16 bases separated the two germline ends. From germline, CDR1 is SGHNT and CDR2 YYREEE (reference sequence). The CDR3 loop spans 15 amino acids.

This chain's CDR3 is CASSLSGGVRGEQYF. The CDR3 DNA, read in part, is TGTGCCAGCAGCTTGTCGGGGGGGGTTAGGGGCGAG. The chain recombines TRBV5-6 with TRBJ2-7, with 8 bases that match TRBD2. The CDR3 end falls 3 residues outside the read, so it is completed with the germline J gene. Germline CDR1 SGHDT, CDR2 YYEEEE. The CDR3 is 15 amino acids. V trimming: 1 base; J trimming: 6 bases; junction bases outside the gene matches: 9.

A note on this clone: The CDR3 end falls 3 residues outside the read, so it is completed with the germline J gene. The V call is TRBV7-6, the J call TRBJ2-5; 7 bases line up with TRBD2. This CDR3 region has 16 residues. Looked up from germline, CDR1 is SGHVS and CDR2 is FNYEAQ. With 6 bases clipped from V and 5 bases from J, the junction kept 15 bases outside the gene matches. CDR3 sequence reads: CASSPLPGLSGETQYF. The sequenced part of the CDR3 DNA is TGTGCCAGCAGTCCCCTGCCGGGACTATCGGGTGAGACC.

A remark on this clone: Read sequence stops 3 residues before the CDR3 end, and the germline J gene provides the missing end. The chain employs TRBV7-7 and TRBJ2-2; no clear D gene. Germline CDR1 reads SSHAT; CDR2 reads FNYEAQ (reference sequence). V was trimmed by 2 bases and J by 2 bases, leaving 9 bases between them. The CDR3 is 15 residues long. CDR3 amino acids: CASSLSSTNTGELFF. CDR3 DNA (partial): TGTGCCAGCAGCTTATCCTCGACTAACACCGGGGAG.

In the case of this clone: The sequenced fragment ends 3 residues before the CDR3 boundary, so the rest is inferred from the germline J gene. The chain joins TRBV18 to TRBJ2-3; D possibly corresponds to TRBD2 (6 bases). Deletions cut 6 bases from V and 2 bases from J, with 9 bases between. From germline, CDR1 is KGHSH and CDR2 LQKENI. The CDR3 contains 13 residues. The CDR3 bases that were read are TGTGCCAGCTCTTTAGCGGACACAGATACG. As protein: CASSLADTDT. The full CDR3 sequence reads CASSLADTDTQYF.

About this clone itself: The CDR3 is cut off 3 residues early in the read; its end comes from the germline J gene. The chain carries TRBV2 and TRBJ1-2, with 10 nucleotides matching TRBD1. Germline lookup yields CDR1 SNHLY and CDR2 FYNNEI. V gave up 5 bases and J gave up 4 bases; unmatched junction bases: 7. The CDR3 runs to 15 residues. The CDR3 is CASSLGTGAPYGYTF. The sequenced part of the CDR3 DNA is TGTGCCAGCAGTCTTGGGACAGGGGCTCCCTATGGC.

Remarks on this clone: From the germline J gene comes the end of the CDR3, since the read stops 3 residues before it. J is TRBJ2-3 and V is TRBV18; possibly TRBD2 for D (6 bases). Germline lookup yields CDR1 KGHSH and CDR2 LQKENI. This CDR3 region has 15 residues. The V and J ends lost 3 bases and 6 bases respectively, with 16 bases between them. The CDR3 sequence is CASSPVSGTADTQYF. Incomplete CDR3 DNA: TGTGCCAGCTCACCGGTTAGCGGTACTGCCGATACG.

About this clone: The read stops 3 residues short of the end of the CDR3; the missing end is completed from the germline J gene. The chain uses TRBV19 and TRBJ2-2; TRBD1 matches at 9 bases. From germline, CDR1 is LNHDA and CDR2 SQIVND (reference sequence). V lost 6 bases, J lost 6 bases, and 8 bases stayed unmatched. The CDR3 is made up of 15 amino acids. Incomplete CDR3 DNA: TGTGCCAGTAGGTATCCGGGACAGGGCGCCGGGGAG. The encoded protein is CASRYPGQGAGE. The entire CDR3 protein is CASRYPGQGAGELFF.

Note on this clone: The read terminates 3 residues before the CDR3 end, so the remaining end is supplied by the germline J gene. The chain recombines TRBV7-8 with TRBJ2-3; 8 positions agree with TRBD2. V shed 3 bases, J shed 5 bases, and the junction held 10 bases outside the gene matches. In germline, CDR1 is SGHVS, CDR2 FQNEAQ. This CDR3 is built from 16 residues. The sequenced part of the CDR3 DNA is TGTGCCAGCAGCTTCGGACTAGCATCTAGGTTAGATACG. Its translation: CASSFGLASRLDT. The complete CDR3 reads CASSFGLASRLDTQYF.

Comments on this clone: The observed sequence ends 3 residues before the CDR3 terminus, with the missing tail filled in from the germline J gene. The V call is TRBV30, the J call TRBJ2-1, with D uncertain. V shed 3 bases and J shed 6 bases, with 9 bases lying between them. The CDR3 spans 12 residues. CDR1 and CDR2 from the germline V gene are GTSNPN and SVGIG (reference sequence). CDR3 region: CAWSPYGNEQFF. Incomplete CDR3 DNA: TGTGCCTGGAGCCCCTACGGCAATGAG.

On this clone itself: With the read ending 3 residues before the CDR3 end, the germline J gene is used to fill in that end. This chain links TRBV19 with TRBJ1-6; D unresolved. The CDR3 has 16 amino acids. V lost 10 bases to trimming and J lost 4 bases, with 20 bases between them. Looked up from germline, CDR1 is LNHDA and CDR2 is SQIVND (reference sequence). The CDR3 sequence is CATSGPGFLYNSPLHF. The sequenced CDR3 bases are TGTGCCACCTCTGGACCGGGGTTCCTTTATAATTCACCC.

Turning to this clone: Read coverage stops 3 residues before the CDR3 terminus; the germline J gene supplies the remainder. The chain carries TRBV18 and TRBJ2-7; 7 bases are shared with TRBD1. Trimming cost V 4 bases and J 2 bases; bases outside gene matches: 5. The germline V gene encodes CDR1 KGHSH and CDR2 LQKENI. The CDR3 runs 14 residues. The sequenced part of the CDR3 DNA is TGTGCCAGCTCACAGGGGACAGCGACCTACGAG. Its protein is CASSQGTATYE. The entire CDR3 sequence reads CASSQGTATYEQYF. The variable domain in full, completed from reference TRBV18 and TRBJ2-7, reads NAGVMQNPRHLVRRRGQEARLRCSPMKGHSHVYWYRQLPEEGLKFMVYLQKENIIDESGMPKERFSAEFPKEGPSILRIQQVVRGDSAAYFCASSQGTATYEQYFGPGTRLTVT.

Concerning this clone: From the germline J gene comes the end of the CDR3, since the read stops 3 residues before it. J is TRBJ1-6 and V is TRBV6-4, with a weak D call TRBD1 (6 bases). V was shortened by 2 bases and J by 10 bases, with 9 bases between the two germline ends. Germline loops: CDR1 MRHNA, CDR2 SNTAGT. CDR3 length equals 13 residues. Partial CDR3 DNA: TGTGCCAGCAGTGACGTAGGGGGATCACCC. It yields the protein CASSDVGGSP. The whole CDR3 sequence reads CASSDVGGSPLHF.

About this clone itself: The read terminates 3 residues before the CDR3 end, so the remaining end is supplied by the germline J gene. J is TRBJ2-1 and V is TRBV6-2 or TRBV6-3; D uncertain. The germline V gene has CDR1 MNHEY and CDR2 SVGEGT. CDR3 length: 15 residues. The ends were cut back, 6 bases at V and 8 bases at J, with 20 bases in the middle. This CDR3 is CASSPFRLVLDEQFF. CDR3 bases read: TGTGCCAGCAGCCCCTTTAGGCTAGTCCTCGATGAG.

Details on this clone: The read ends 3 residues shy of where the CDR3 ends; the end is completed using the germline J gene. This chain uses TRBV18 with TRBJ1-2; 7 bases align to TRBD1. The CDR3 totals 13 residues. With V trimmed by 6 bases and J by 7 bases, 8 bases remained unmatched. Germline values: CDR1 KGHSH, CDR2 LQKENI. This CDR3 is CASSADRTSGYTF. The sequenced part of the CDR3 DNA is TGTGCCAGCTCGGCGGACAGGACGTCTGGC.

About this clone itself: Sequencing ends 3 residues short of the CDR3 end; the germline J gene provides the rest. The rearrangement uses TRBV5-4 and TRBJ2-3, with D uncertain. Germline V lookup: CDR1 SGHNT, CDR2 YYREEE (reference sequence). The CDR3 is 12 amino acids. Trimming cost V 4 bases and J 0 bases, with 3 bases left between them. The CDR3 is CASSLSTDTQYF. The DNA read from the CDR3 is TGTGCCAGCAGCCTTAGCACAGATACG.